The next 10 T cell receptor beta chains were all read from a single sample in a study of CDR3 diversity in severe acne. TCRdb redid the calling of the PCR reads with MiXCR, one entry per CDR3 protein. The sample lists tens of thousands of distinct CDR3 sequences, around 50% seen once, with 13% to 15% in the top ten. Source material: blood. The receptors stem from a male donor in good health, without acne.

Concerning this clonotype itself: A much more abundant neighbour one base away suggests this may be a read error. The CDR3 coding sequence is TGTGCCAGCAGTGACCACACAGGGTGGGGCAATCAGCCCCGGCATTTT. The encoded protein is CASSDHTGWGNQPRHF. The chain combines TRBV6-1 with TRBJ1-5; a possible D gene is TRBD1 (6 bases). The CDR3 loop spans 16 amino acids. The V gene's germline CDR1 is MNHNS and CDR2 SASEGT.

This clonotype occurred many times. This sequence joins TRBV30 and TRBJ2-3; possibly TRBD1 for D (6 bases). There are 9 residues in the CDR3. The germline V gene has CDR1 GTSNPN and CDR2 SVGIG (reference sequence). The germline V and J ends were trimmed by 8 bases and 8 bases, with 8 bases remaining between them. The CDR3, as DNA: TGTGCCGGGGGCGGTACGCAGTATTTT. Translating it yields CAGGGTQYF.

This clonotype showed up just a few times. The chain has TRBV10-1 and TRBJ2-2; TRBD2 agrees at 8 bases. V was pared by 8 bases and J by 7 bases, with 12 bases of the junction left unmatched. CDR1 is WNHNN, CDR2 SYGVQD, per germline (reference sequence). The CDR3 extends over 15 amino acids. The CDR3, as DNA: TGCGCCAGCTCCCGCAGCGGGAGTAACGACGGGGAGCTGTTTTTT. It is translated as CASSRSGSNDGELFF.

This clonotype was seen repeatedly, ten times or more. The chain carries TRBV6-5 and TRBJ2-3, with TRBD2 matching over 7 bases. Germline V gene data show CDR1 as MNHEY and CDR2 as SVGAGI. With V trimmed by 7 bases and J by 10 bases, 8 bases remained unmatched. The CDR3 runs 12 residues. CDR3 nucleotides: TGTGCCAGCACCCAAGAAGCGGGACCGCAGTATTTT. Residues: CASTQEAGPQYF.

Comments on this clonotype: One end of the junction fails to match germline, which may point to a read error. V gene TRBV5-1 combines with J gene TRBJ2-7, with 7 nucleotides matching TRBD2. The germline CDR1 and CDR2 sequences are SGHRS and YFSETQ. The CDR3 spans 16 residues. In DNA form, the CDR3 reads TGCGCTAGCAGCCAAGCGGAGTCGGGGGGAGCCTACGAGCGGTACTTC. It is translated as CASSQAESGGAYERYF.

This chain uses TRBV5-1 with TRBJ2-7; 11 bases are shared with TRBD1. This CDR3 has 13 residues. Germline lookup yields CDR1 SGHRS and CDR2 YFSETQ. Germline trimming cut 6 bases from V and 6 bases from J; bases unmatched to any gene: 5. CDR3 amino acids: CASTMGQGGEQYF. The CDR3 region has the DNA TGCGCCAGCACGATGGGACAGGGGGGCGAGCAGTACTTC.

This chain connects TRBV10-3 to TRBJ1-1; tentatively, D is TRBD1 (5 bases). Germline V lookup: CDR1 ENHRY, CDR2 SYGVKD. Between the trimmed V and J ends, which lost 2 bases and 4 bases, there was a span of 11 bases. This CDR3 is built from 14 residues. In DNA, the CDR3 is TGTGCCATCAGTGAGCAGGGATTGGGCACTGAAGCTTTCTTT. Translated: CAISEQGLGTEAFF.

This chain joins TRBV5-4 and TRBJ1-1, with D unresolved. This CDR3 has 15 amino acids. Germline CDR1 and CDR2: SGHNT and YYREEE (reference sequence). Trimming took 5 bases from V and 6 from J, leaving 20 bases between them. The CDR3 DNA is TGTGCCAGCAGAGACCCCGGGAATCATTCTCCTGAAGCTTTCTTT. It specifies CASRDPGNHSPEAFF. Full variable domain (outside the CDR3, taken from reference TRBV5-4 and TRBJ1-1): ETGVTQSPTHLIKTRGQQVTLRCSSQSGHNTVSWYQQALGQGPQFIFQYYREEENGRGNFPPRFSGLQFPNYSSELNVNALELDDSALYLCASRDPGNHSPEAFFGQGTRLTVV.

This clonotype was counted at least ten times. This chain links TRBV30 with TRBJ2-7; 12 bases match TRBD2. Germline V gene data show CDR1 as GTSNPN and CDR2 as SVGIG (reference sequence). This CDR3 contains 13 residues. The V segment lost 3 bases and the J segment 3 bases; nucleotides outside the gene matches: 0. The CDR3 nucleotides read TGTGCCTGGAGGACTAGCGGGAGCTACGAGCAGTACTTC. Protein product: CAWRTSGSYEQYF. The variable domain in full, completed from reference TRBV30 and TRBJ2-7, reads SQTIHQWPATLVQPVGSPLSLECTVEGTSNPNLYWYRQAAGRGLQLLFYSVGIGQISSEVPQNLSASRPQDRQFILSSKKLLLSDSGFYLCAWRTSGSYEQYFGPGTRLTVT.

The chain has TRBV2 and TRBJ1-1, with no clear D. V was shortened by 1 base and J by 4 bases, with 22 bases between the two germline ends. Germline CDR1 and CDR2: SNHLY and FYNNEI. This CDR3 has 18 residues. CDR3 region: CASSEEAASPGNGTEAFF. CDR3 coding DNA: TGTGCCAGCAGTGAAGAGGCCGCCTCCCCGGGGAATGGCACTGAAGCTTTCTTT. The full variable domain, its missing parts supplied by reference TRBV2 and TRBJ1-1, is EPEVTQTPSHQVTQMGQEVILRCVPISNHLYFYWYRQILGQKVEFLVSFYNNEISEKSEIFDDQFSVERPDGSNFTLKIRSTKLEDSAMYFCASSEEAASPGNGTEAFFGQGTRLTVV.